This TCR beta chain stems from a study of Ad26.COV2.S vaccination and SARS-CoV-2 variants. The V gene end was trimmed by 5 bases and the J gene end by 8 bases; junction bases not matched to a gene: 11. CDR3 length equals 15 residues. Germline CDR1 is KGHSH and CDR2 is LQKENI. Study results and caveats: Analytic work on TCR breadth and depth might have understated the full extent of total T cell responses. CD8+ and CD4+ T cells specific for spike reportedly responded with substantial breadth after vaccination. Recipients of vaccine and of placebo showed similar breadth of their non-spike TCR repertoires. Vaccine recipients showed a spike-specific TCR breadth that was higher than in placebo recipients.

Worth noting for this clone: What it recognizes is unknown.

The method was immunoSEQ multiplex PCR; TCRdb's version includes in-frame clones alone and lacks a portion of them. The table lists roughly 92,000 clones, approximately 77% of them singletons. The source of this sequence is a human donor who had recovered from COVID-19. Specimen: peripheral blood, collected after recovery from COVID-19. The chain recombines TRBV18 with TRBJ2-1; TRBD1 matches 8 bases. CDR3: CASSTDQIRGHEQFF. Here the CDR3 DNA reads TGTGCCAGCTCAACTGACCAAATCAGGGGGCATGAGCAGTTCTTC.